The rows below give T cell receptor beta chains drawn from one sample of a study of T cells in Graves' hyperthyroidism and ophthalmopathy. One entry per CDR3 protein, called by TCRdb with MiXCR from the multiplex PCR reads. This sample has about 290,000 distinct CDR3 sequences, with about 13% found just once. The material sequenced was blood. The receptors were gathered from a woman between 35 and 50 years old with Graves' hyperthyroidism. The CDR3 runs from the conserved cysteine through the conserved F or W. The D gene is left open where the match is weak. Where a row states a size, it is once, few, many or the class of an expanded clone; other rows omit it.

D gene	J gene	clone size	V gene	CDR3 DNA	CDR3 protein
NA	TRBJ2-2	NA	TRBV20-1	TGCAGTGCTAGAGGGATTAAAATCGTGGGGGAGCTGTTTTTT	CSARGIKIVGELFF
TRBD2	TRBJ2-1	many	TRBV12-3/TRBV12-4	TGTGCCAGCAGCGCAGGAGTGGCTAGCGGGAGTAGATACAATGAGCAGTTCTTC	CASSAGVASGSRYNEQFF
NA	TRBJ2-5	many	TRBV30	TGTGCCTGGAGTGTGGAGAGGACCCAGTACTTC	CAWSVERTQYF
NA	TRBJ1-1	NA	TRBV19	TGCGCCAGTACCGCTACCCCGTTGGCGCGGAACACTGCAGCTTTCTTT	CASTATPLARNTAAFF
TRBD2	TRBJ2-1	many	TRBV15	TGTGCCACCAGCAGCGTCCGGGGACTAGCAGACAATGAGCAGTTCTTC	CATSSVRGLADNEQFF
NA	TRBJ1-1	many	TRBV6-1	TGTGCCGGGAAAGGACAGTCACCAACTGAAGCTTTCTTT	CAGKGQSPTEAFF
TRBD2	TRBJ2-5	many	TRBV12-3/TRBV12-4	TGTGCCAGCAGTCCCCGGACTAGCGGGAGTTTAGAGACCCAGTACTTC	CASSPRTSGSLETQYF
NA	TRBJ1-2	NA	TRBV3-1	TGTGCCAGCAGCCTTCGGGCTCCTTTGGGGGGCTACACCTTC	CASSLRAPLGGYTF
NA	TRBJ1-2	many	TRBV10-2	TGCGCCAGCAGCGCCGGGACCTACTATGGCTACACCTTC	CASSAGTYYGYTF
TRBD1	TRBJ2-5	many	TRBV12-3/TRBV12-4	TGTGCCAGCAGTGGGGACAGGAGACAAGAGACCCAGTACTTC	CASSGDRRQETQYF
TRBD2	TRBJ2-7	many	TRBV28	TGTGCCAGCCTGGGGCGACTAGCGGGGACCTACGAGCAGTACTTC	CASLGRLAGTYEQYF
TRBD1	TRBJ1-2	NA	TRBV19	TGTGCCAGTAGTCCCGTTCGACAGGGGGAAAGAGGCTACACCTTC	CASSPVRQGERGYTF
NA	TRBJ2-7	many	TRBV18	TGTGCCAGCTCAGTGGGGGGAGATATCGAGCAGTACTTC	CASSVGGDIEQYF
NA	TRBJ2-3	many	TRBV6-1	TGTGCCAGCAGTGTTACACCGGGACTCTTCACAGATACGCAGTATTTT	CASSVTPGLFTDTQYF
NA	TRBJ2-3	many	TRBV5-1	TGCGCCAGCAGCTTGGTCACATTAGGACCTAGCACAGATACGCAGTATTTT	CASSLVTLGPSTDTQYF
TRBD2	TRBJ2-2	NA	TRBV28	TGTGCCAGCACCCGTAGCGGGGGGAACACCGGGGAGCTGTTTTTT	CASTRSGGNTGELFF
TRBD2	TRBJ2-1	many	TRBV12-3/TRBV12-4	TGTGCCAGCAGTTTTGGTGGTGGACTAGCGGGGAATGAGCAGTTCTTC	CASSFGGGLAGNEQFF
NA	TRBJ2-3	many	TRBV27	TGTGCCAGCAGTGTGAGGGGAACGCAGTATTTT	CASSVRGTQYF
NA	TRBJ2-2	NA	TRBV7-9	TGTGCCACGGTCACCGGGGAGCTGTTTTTT	CATVTGELFF
NA	TRBJ2-1	few	TRBV19	TGTGCCAGTAGTATAGATGGTGACTACAATGAGCAGTTCTTC	CASSIDGDYNEQFF
TRBD2	TRBJ2-1	many	TRBV11-2	TGTGCCAGCAGCTCGTCACCCGGGACTAGTCTGAATGAGCAGTTCTTC	CASSSSPGTSLNEQFF
TRBD1	TRBJ2-2	NA	TRBV5-6	TGTGCCAGCAGCCTTACAGGGGTCACCGGGGAGCTGTTTTTT	CASSLTGVTGELFF
TRBD1	TRBJ1-3	NA	TRBV7-8	TGTGCCAGCAGGAGGGGGCTAGACAGGCTCTCTGGAAACACCATATATTTT	CASRRGLDRLSGNTIYF
TRBD1	TRBJ1-2	many	TRBV2	TGTGCCAGCAGTCTAACTGGACAGGAGGGCTACACCTTC	CASSLTGQEGYTF
TRBD1	TRBJ1-2	many	TRBV2	TGTGCCAGCAGCGTGGGACAGGACTATGGCTACACCTTC	CASSVGQDYGYTF
NA	TRBJ1-4	many	TRBV6-1	TGTGCCAGCAGTGAACTACCGGTTGAAAAACTGTTTTTT	CASSELPVEKLFF
TRBD1	TRBJ2-5	few	TRBV15	TGTGCCACCAGCAGAGGGTTTTCCAGGGGGAATCGAGAGACCCAGTACTTC	CATSRGFSRGNRETQYF
NA	TRBJ1-2	many	TRBV29-1	TGCAGCGTTCTGGGAGGGGATGGCTACACCTTC	CSVLGGDGYTF
TRBD2	TRBJ2-7	many	TRBV29-1	TGCAGCGTTGAAGGGGGACTAGCGGGAGCCTCCTACGAGCAGTACTTC	CSVEGGLAGASYEQYF
NA	TRBJ1-6	NA	TRBV20-1	TGCAGTACCGGATCGGGAGTTACGACGGATAATTCACCCCTCCACTTT	CSTGSGVTTDNSPLHF
TRBD1	TRBJ2-7	few	TRBV7-9	TGTGCCAGCAGCCGCCCAGGGGGCCGCTCCTACGAGCAGTACTTC	CASSRPGGRSYEQYF
TRBD2	TRBJ2-1	many	TRBV7-9	TGTGCCAGCAGCTTCCGTCCCCCTGGGGGGAGGGCCTCGGGGGAGCAGTTCTTC	CASSFRPPGGRASGEQFF
TRBD2	TRBJ2-3	many	TRBV30	TGTGCCTGGAATACTATCTCCGGGACTAGCAGTACAGATACGCAGTATTTT	CAWNTISGTSSTDTQYF